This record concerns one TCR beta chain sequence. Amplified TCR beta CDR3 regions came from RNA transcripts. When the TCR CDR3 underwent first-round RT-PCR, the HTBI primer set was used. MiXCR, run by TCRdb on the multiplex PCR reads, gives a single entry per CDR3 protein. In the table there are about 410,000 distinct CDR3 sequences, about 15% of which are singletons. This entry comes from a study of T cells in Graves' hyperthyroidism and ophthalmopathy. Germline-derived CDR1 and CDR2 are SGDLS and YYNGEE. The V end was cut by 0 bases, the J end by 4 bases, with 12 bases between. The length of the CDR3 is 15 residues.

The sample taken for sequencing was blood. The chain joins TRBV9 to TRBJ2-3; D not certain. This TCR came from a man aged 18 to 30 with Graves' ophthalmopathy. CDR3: CASSVGEPAPDTQYF. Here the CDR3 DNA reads TGTGCCAGCAGCGTAGGCGAGCCGGCCCCAGATACGCAGTATTTT.